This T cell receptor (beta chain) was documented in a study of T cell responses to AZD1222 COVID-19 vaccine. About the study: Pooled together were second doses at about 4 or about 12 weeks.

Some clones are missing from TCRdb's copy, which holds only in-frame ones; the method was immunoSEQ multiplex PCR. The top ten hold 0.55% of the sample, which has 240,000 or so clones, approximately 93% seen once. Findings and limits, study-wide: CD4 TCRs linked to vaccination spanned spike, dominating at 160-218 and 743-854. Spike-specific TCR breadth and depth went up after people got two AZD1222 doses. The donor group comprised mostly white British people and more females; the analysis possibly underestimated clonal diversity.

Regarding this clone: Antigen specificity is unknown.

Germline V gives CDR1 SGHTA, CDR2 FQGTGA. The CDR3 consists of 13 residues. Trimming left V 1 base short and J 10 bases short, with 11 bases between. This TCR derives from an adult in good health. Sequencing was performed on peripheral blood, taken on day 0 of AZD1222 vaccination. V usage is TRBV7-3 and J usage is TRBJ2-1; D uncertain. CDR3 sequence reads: CASSLNGKGEQFF. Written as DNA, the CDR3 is TGTGCCAGCAGCTTAAATGGGAAGGGCGAGCAGTTCTTC.